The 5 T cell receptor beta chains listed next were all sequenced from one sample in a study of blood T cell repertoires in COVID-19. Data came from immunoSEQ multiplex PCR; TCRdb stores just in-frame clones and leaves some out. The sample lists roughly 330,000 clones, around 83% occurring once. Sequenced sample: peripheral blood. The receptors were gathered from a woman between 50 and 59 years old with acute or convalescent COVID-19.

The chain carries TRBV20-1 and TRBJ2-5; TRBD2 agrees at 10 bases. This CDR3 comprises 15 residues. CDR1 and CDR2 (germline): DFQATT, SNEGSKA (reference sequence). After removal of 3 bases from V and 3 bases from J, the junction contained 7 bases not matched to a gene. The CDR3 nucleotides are TGCAGTGCTAGTCCCCTCACTAGCGGGAAAGAGACCCAGTACTTC. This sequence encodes CSASPLTSGKETQYF.

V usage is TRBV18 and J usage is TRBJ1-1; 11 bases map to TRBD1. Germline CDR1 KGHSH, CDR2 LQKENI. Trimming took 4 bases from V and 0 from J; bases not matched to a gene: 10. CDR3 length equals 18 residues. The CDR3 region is CASSLQPGQGGMNTEAFF. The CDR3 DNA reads TGTGCCAGCTCACTTCAGCCGGGACAGGGGGGTATGAACACTGAAGCTTTCTTT.

The CDR3 here is CASSPGPPQYV. CDR3 nucleotides: TGCGCCAGCAGCCCCGGTCCCCCGCAGTACGTC. This chain joins TRBV5-1 and TRBJ2-7; D call uncertain. V shed 4 bases and J shed 9 bases, with 11 bases lying between them. The CDR3 spans 11 residues. Germline V gene sequence: CDR1 SGHRS, CDR2 YFSETQ.

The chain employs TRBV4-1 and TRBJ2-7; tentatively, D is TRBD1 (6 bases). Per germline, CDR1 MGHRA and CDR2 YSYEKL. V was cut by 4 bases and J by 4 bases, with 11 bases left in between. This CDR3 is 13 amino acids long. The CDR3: CASSRPDSYEQYF. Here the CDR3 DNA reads TGCGCCAGCAGCCGACCGGACAGTTACGAGCAGTACTTC.

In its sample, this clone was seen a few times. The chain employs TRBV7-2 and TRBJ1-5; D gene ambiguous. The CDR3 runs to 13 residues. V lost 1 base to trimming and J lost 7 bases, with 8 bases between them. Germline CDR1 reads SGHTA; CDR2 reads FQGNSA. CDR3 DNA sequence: TGTGCCAGCAGCTTAGACGGGTCACAGCCCCAGCATTTT. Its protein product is CASSLDGSQPQHF.